The T cell receptor beta chain described here comes from a study of cytomegalovirus exposure and HLA in healthy donors. Primers: 60 Vbeta forward and 13 Jbeta reverse. Produced via immunoSEQ multiplex PCR; TCRdb's table is partial and in-frame only. This table holds about 86,000 clones, around 79% found once. CDR3 length equals 13 residues. Trimming cost V 4 bases and J 0 bases, with 10 bases left between them. The germline gives CDR1 SQVTM, CDR2 ANQGSEA. The receptor was isolated from a woman in her thirties or forties in good health and CMV-seropositive. Material: PBMCs. The rearrangement joins TRBV29-1 to TRBJ2-7; D possibly corresponds to TRBD1 (5 bases). CDR3 loop: CSVGQGASYEQYF. The CDR3 DNA reads TGCAGCGTTGGTCAAGGGGCCTCCTACGAGCAGTACTTC.